The present T cell receptor (beta chain) was sequenced within a study of beta chain features in type 1 diabetes. Whole-study results and caveats: TCRB CDR3s from Type 1 diabetes patients were moderately but significantly shorter in all four CD4+ subsets.

Comments on this clone: Its antigen is not identified.

cDNA synthesis used the whole RNA isolate, giving expressed TCRB sequences. The method was immunoSEQ multiplex PCR; TCRdb's version includes in-frame clones alone and lacks a portion of them. This sample has around 100,000 clones; 25% to 35% occur once, and the top ten carry roughly 0.58%. The V segment lost 6 bases and the J segment 3 bases; nucleotides outside the gene matches: 10. The CDR3 has 15 amino acids. From germline, CDR1 is MNHNS and CDR2 SASEGT. Sequenced: central memory CD4+ T cells from blood. This chain uses TRBV6-1 with TRBJ2-7; TRBD1 agrees at 8 bases. The receptor comes from a woman younger than 30 with type 1 diabetes. CDR3 loop: CASSLKWGQDYEQYF. CDR3 bases: TGTGCCAGCAGCCTTAAATGGGGACAGGACTACGAGCAGTACTTC.